This TCR beta chain was observed in a study of Ad26.COV2.S vaccination and SARS-CoV-2 variants. Whole-study findings and limits: Non-spike TCR breadth showed similarity between vaccine and placebo recipients. Overall T cell responses may have been underestimated by the analyses of TCR breadth and depth.

Comment on this clone: Its target is unknown.

Described treatment: over 15 received Ad26.COV2.S at low or high dose, single or two shots; several received placebo; per-sample allocation not given. At day 63 after the first vaccine or placebo injection, samples were drawn. An 18-55-year-old adult in Boston served as donor. SARS-CoV-2 spike from the Wuhan strain was encoded by the vaccine, an Ad26 vector. Germline V lookup: CDR1 LNHDA, CDR2 SQIVND (reference sequence). The CDR3 spans 14 residues. V shed 3 bases and J shed 2 bases, with 9 bases lying between them. Profiling relied on immunoSEQ multiplex PCR, and the TCRdb table lists in-frame clones only, not all of them. The sample lists 400,000 or so clones; 80% to 90% were seen once.

The chain couples TRBV19 to TRBJ2-3; no clear D gene. The source of this sequence is a person aged 18-65 years who received the Ad26.COV2.S COVID-19 vaccine or a placebo. The sample was peripheral blood, taken in a trial of Ad26.COV2.S vaccine versus placebo. DNA for the CDR3: TGTGCCAGTAGTATCAAAAGCACCACAGATACGCAGTATTTT. This gives the protein CASSIKSTTDTQYF.